The 12 T cell receptor beta chains below come from one sample, sequenced in a study of blood T cell repertoires in COVID-19. Repertoires were generated with immunoSEQ multiplex PCR, while TCRdb's copy carries only in-frame clones and drops some. The sample consists of 150,000 to 200,000 clones, around 80% of them appearing once. Material: PBMCs or T cells enriched from blood (not recorded which). The receptors here all came from a woman aged 45-59 years in a cohort exposed to, infected with or recovered from COVID-19 (not recorded which).

This clone has only one observation. This chain connects TRBV18 to TRBJ2-2; TRBD2 might be the D (6 bases). Trimming took off 3 bases at V and 2 bases at J, with 13 bases between the two ends. Per germline, CDR1 KGHSH and CDR2 LQKENI. CDR3 size: 16 residues. CDR3 sequence: CASSPTPGLNTGELFF. The CDR3 nucleotides are TGTGCCAGCTCACCGACGCCGGGACTTAACACCGGGGAGCTGTTTTTT.

This clone was counted a few times. CDR3 residues: CASRQGNTEAFF. CDR3 nucleotide sequence: TGTGCCAGCAGACAGGGGAACACTGAAGCTTTCTTT. The chain is built from TRBV5-4 and TRBJ1-1; a weak D match, TRBD1 (6 bases). The germline V and J ends were trimmed by 5 bases and 1 base, with 6 bases remaining between them. Germline CDR1 and CDR2: SGHNT and YYREEE (reference sequence). The CDR3 loop spans 12 amino acids.

This CDR3 is CAISGATGLGANVLTF. CDR3 in DNA: TGTGCCATCAGTGGAGCCACCGGTCTTGGGGCCAACGTCCTGACTTTC. The V call is TRBV10-3, the J call TRBJ2-6; D uncertain. CDR3 length equals 16 residues. V lost 4 bases, J lost 3 bases, and 13 bases lay in between. The germline V gene has CDR1 ENHRY and CDR2 SYGVKD.

This chain connects TRBV19 to TRBJ1-5, with D possibly matching TRBD1 (6 bases). The CDR3 is made up of 15 amino acids. V lost 6 bases and J lost 4, with 16 bases in between. Germline lookup yields CDR1 LNHDA and CDR2 SQIVND (reference sequence). CDR3 sequence (DNA): TGTGCCAGTAGGACACAGGGACGGGGTAATCAGCCCCAGCATTTT. Encoded protein: CASRTQGRGNQPQHF. Combining the CDR3 with reference TRBV19 and TRBJ1-5 gives the whole variable domain DGGITQSPKYLFRKEGQNVTLSCEQNLNHDAMYWYRQDPGQGLRLIYYSQIVNDFQKGDIAEGYSVSREKKESFPLTVTSAQKNPTAFYLCASRTQGRGNQPQHFGDGTRLSIL.

V and J are TRBV27 and TRBJ2-7; 10 bases are shared with TRBD1. CDR1 and CDR2 from the germline V gene are MNHEY and SMNVEV (reference sequence). Germline trimming cut 5 bases from V and 2 bases from J; bases unmatched to any gene: 3. This CDR3 has 14 residues. CDR3 in DNA: TGTGCCAGCAGTGATGGGACAGGGGCCTACGAGCAGTACTTC. Amino acid sequence: CASSDGTGAYEQYF.

The gene calls are TRBV12-3 or TRBV12-4 and TRBJ2-1; D uncertain. There are 11 residues in the CDR3. V was trimmed by 3 bases and J by 10 bases, leaving 7 bases between them. Written as DNA, the CDR3 is TGTGCCAGCAGTTTCGAGACAGAGCAGTTCTTC. It specifies CASSFETEQFF.

With respect to this clone: Mismatch with germline at one junction end may stem from a read error. This sequence joins TRBV27 and TRBJ1-2, with D tentatively TRBD1 (5 bases). The CDR3 is 14 amino acids. CDR1 MNHEY and CDR2 SMNVEV come from the germline V gene (reference sequence). The CDR3 nucleotides are TGTGCCAGCAGTCTATCGACAGACTACTATGGCTACACCTTC. Amino acids: CASSLSTDYYGYTF.

This clone came up once. The chain combines TRBV4-2 with TRBJ2-1, with 8 bases matching TRBD2. This CDR3 contains 16 residues. Germline V gives CDR1 LGHNA, CDR2 YNFKEQ. With 0 bases clipped from V and 7 bases from J, the junction kept 8 bases outside the gene matches. The CDR3 is CASSQEGVAGSNEQFF. In nucleotides, the CDR3 is TGTGCCAGCAGCCAAGAAGGAGTAGCGGGGAGTAATGAGCAGTTCTTC.

This clone was counted once. The genes are TRBV9 and TRBJ2-1; D might be TRBD2 (6 bases). CDR1 and CDR2 from the germline V gene are SGDLS and YYNGEE. The CDR3 is 14 residues long. Trimming left V 0 bases short and J 10 bases short, with 14 bases between. The CDR3 sequence is CASSVEIGSYEQFF. The CDR3 nucleotides are TGTGCCAGCAGCGTAGAGATCGGGAGTTACGAGCAGTTCTTC. Full variable domain (outside the CDR3, taken from reference TRBV9 and TRBJ2-1): DSGVTQTPKHLITATGQRVTLRCSPRSGDLSVYWYQQSLDQGLQFLIQYYNGEERAKGNILERFSAQQFPDLHSELNLSSLELGDSALYFCASSVEIGSYEQFFGPGTRLTVL.

The chain employs TRBV4-3 and TRBJ2-3, with 13 bases matching TRBD2. The CDR3 consists of 18 residues. CDR1 and CDR2 from the germline V gene are LGHNA and YSLEER. Losses at the gene ends were 0 bases for V and 0 bases for J; bases not matched to a gene: 3. The CDR3 nucleotides are TGCGCCAGCAGCCAAGAACGACTAGCGGGGGGTAGCACAGATACGCAGTATTTT. This encodes CASSQERLAGGSTDTQYF.

V and J are TRBV10-3 and TRBJ1-3; 10 bases line up with TRBD1. Trimming cost V 4 bases and J 3 bases; bases outside gene matches: 6. This CDR3 has 16 residues. Germline CDR1 is ENHRY and CDR2 is SYGVKD. CDR3 amino acids: CAISVGQGDFGNTIYF. In DNA form, the CDR3 reads TGTGCCATCAGTGTAGGACAGGGGGACTTTGGAAACACCATATATTTT.

V usage is TRBV9 and J usage is TRBJ1-6, with D uncertain. Germline CDR1 reads SGDLS; CDR2 reads YYNGEE. The CDR3 is 14 residues long. V lost 3 bases and J lost 9, with 13 bases in between. DNA of the CDR3: TGTGCCAGCAGCGAGCCCGGGGTGGGTTCACCCCTCCACTTT. Translated: CASSEPGVGSPLHF.